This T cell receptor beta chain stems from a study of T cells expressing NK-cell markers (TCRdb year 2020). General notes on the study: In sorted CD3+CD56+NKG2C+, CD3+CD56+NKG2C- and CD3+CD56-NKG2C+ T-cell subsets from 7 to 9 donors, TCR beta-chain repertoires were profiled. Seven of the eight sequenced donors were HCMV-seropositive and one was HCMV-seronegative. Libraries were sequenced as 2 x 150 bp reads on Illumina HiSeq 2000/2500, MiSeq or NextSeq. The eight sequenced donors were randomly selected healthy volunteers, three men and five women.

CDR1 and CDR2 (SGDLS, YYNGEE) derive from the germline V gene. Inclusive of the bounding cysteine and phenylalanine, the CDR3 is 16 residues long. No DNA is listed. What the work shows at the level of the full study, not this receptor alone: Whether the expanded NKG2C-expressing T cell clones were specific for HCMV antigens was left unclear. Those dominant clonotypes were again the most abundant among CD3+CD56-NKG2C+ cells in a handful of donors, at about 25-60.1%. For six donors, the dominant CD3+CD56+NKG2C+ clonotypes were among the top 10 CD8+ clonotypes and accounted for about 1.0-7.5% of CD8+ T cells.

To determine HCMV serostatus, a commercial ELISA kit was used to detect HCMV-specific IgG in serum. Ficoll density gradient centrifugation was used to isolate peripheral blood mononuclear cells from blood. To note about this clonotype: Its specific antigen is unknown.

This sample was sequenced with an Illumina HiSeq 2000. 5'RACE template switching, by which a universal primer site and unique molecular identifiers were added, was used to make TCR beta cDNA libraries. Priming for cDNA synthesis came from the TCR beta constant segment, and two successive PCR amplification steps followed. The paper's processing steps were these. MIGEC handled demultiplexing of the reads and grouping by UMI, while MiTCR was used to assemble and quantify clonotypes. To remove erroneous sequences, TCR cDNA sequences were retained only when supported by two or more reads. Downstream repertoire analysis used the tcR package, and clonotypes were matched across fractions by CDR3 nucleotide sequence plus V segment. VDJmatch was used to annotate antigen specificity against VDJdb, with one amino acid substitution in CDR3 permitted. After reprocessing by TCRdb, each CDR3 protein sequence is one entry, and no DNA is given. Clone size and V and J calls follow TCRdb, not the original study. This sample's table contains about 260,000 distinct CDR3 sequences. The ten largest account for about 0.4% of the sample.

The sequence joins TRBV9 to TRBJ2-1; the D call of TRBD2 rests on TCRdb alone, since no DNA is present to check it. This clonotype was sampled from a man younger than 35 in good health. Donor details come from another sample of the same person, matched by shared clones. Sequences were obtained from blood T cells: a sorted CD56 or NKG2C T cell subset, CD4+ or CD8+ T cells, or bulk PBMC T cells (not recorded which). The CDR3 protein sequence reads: CASSESGLPTNREQFF.